A few counts support the clone carrying this TCR beta chain. What it binds is unknown. This entry comes from a study of beta chain features in type 1 diabetes. The study, taken as a whole, reports: Moderate yet significant TCRB CDR3 shortening was seen in Type 1 diabetes patients in all four CD4+ subsets.

The germline V gene encodes CDR1 SGHDT and CDR2 YYEEEE. This CDR3 is built from 15 residues. Trimming took 3 bases from V and 2 from J; bases not matched to a gene: 8. Expressed TCRB transcripts were sequenced because the entire RNA isolate underwent reverse transcription. Measured with immunoSEQ multiplex PCR; TCRdb has only the in-frame clones, and not every one. The data hold around 140,000 clones, with around 10% observed a single time. Material for sequencing was central memory CD4+ T cells from blood. The chain links TRBV5-6 to TRBJ2-7, with 7 positions matching TRBD1. This clonotype was sampled from a young man with type 1 diabetes. CDR3 coding DNA: TGTGCCAGCAGCTCCCTGACAGGGCCTACCTACGAGCAGTACTTC. Protein product: CASSSLTGPTYEQYF.